The rows below give T cell receptor beta chains drawn from one sample of a study of blood T cells in healthy people across ages. TCRdb re-derived calls from the 5' RACE reads in MiXCR, one entry per CDR3 protein. Of around 990,000 distinct CDR3 sequences in the sample, about 23% are singletons; the top ten hold around 0.75%. In addition, the sample was reused for a study of T cells of mothers and their children.

Sequences were obtained from blood. The receptors originated from a girl aged 2-15 years in good health. The CDR3 runs from the conserved cysteine through the conserved F or W. D genes are given only for firm matches. Some rows mark clone size as missing; the rest say once, few, many or name a class of expanded clone.

v_gene	len	d_gene	abundance	j_gene	CDR3nt	CDR3aa
TRBV3-1	15	NA	NA	TRBJ2-7	TGTGCCAGCAGCCAAGAGCGGGGTCCCTCCTACGAGCAGTACTTC	CASSQERGPSYEQYF
TRBV29-1	12	NA	NA	TRBJ2-1	TGCAGCGTTGATGGGGGGACCTTTGAGCAGTTCTTC	CSVDGGTFEQFF
TRBV3-1	13	NA	many	TRBJ2-7	TGTGCCAGCAGCCACAGACTACTCAGCGAGCAGTACTTC	CASSHRLLSEQYF
TRBV12-3/TRBV12-4	16	NA	NA	TRBJ1-4	TGTGCCAGCAGCCAGCCGGGGGGTTCAACTAATGAAAAACTGTTTTTT	CASSQPGGSTNEKLFF
TRBV6-5	15	TRBD1	NA	TRBJ2-2	TGTGCCAGCAGTCGGGACAGGGGGCCTCCCGGGGAGCTGTTTTTT	CASSRDRGPPGELFF
TRBV10-3	17	NA	few	TRBJ2-1	TGTGCCATCCACGGACCGGGGCGGGAAAGGTCCCACAATGAGCAGTTCTTC	CAIHGPGRERSHNEQFF
TRBV27	17	NA	NA	TRBJ2-7	TGTGCCAGCACCCCCCTGACAGGCGCACCACCCATGTACGAGCAGTACTTC	CASTPLTGAPPMYEQYF
TRBV3-1	13	NA	NA	TRBJ2-7	TGTGCCAGCAGCCCCATCAATTCCTACGAGCAGTACTTC	CASSPINSYEQYF
TRBV11-2	17	NA	NA	TRBJ2-6	TGTGCCAGCAGCTTCGACGGTTGGGGAGCTGGGGCCAACGTCCTGACTTTC	CASSFDGWGAGANVLTF
TRBV12-3/TRBV12-4	16	NA	NA	TRBJ2-1	TGTGCCAGCAGTGCCCGCGGGGACCACCGGCCGGGTGAGCAGTTCTTC	CASSARGDHRPGEQFF
TRBV20-1	15	NA	NA	TRBJ2-6	TGCAGTGCATGGGGACTGAGCTCTGGGGCCAACGTCCTGACTTTC	CSAWGLSSGANVLTF
TRBV5-1	16	TRBD2	NA	TRBJ2-1	TGCGCCAGCAGCTTGGGTTTTAGCGGGAGGGGAAATGAGCAGTTCTTC	CASSLGFSGRGNEQFF
TRBV4-3	16	NA	NA	TRBJ2-5	TGCGCCAGCAGCCAAGATTTAGGTCGGGGGGCTGAGACCCAGTACTTC	CASSQDLGRGAETQYF
TRBV7-2	15	NA	few	TRBJ1-2	TGTGCCAGCAGCTTTGAACAGGGACTTAACTATGGCTACACCTTC	CASSFEQGLNYGYTF
TRBV12-3/TRBV12-4	15	TRBD1	few	TRBJ2-2	TGTGCCAGCAGTAGGGGACAGTATACAATCGGGGAGCTGTTTTTT	CASSRGQYTIGELFF
TRBV27	13	NA	many	TRBJ2-3	TGTGCCAGCAGCCCCCGGTGGGCAGATACGCAGTATTTT	CASSPRWADTQYF
TRBV12-3/TRBV12-4	13	NA	few	TRBJ1-5	TGTGCCAGCACTTTAGAGGGAACCCAGCCCCAGCATTTT	CASTLEGTQPQHF
TRBV7-9	15	NA	few	TRBJ1-2	TGTGCCAGCAGCTTAGCAGGGGACGGCAACTATGGCTACACCTTC	CASSLAGDGNYGYTF
TRBV21-1	16	NA	NA	TRBJ2-5	TGTGCCAGCAGCAAAGGACGCGACAGCCACCAAGAGACCCAGTACTTC	CASSKGRDSHQETQYF
TRBV27	17	NA	NA	TRBJ2-5	TGTGCCAGCAGTTTATCCCCAAGGGGGTACGGGGGAGAGACCCAGTACTTC	CASSLSPRGYGGETQYF
TRBV14	11	NA	NA	TRBJ2-1	TGTGCCAGCAGCCATACGTATGAGCAGTTCTTC	CASSHTYEQFF
TRBV29-1	17	NA	few	TRBJ2-6	TGCAGCGTTGTGGGTGGGTTTGAGGGGCGTGGGGCCAACGTCCTGACTTTC	CSVVGGFEGRGANVLTF
TRBV27	15	NA	few	TRBJ2-7	TGTGCCAGCAGTTCCCTCTTCGGGAGTGTCGACGAGCAGTACTTC	CASSSLFGSVDEQYF
TRBV3-1	13	TRBD2	NA	TRBJ2-7	TGTGCCAGCAGCCTTTGGACTAGTTACGAGCAGTACTTC	CASSLWTSYEQYF
TRBV29-1	12	NA	few	TRBJ2-2	TGCAGCGTTGGAGGTCGAGGCGGGGAGCTGTTTTTT	CSVGGRGGELFF
TRBV4-3	15	NA	few	TRBJ1-2	TGCGCCAGCAGCCCCCCCGAGGGGTCAATCCATGGCTACACCTTC	CASSPPEGSIHGYTF
TRBV4-3	16	NA	NA	TRBJ1-3	TGCGCCAGCAGCCAAGATCCTGGGACTCGTGGAAACACCATATATTTT	CASSQDPGTRGNTIYF
TRBV6-1	16	TRBD2	NA	TRBJ2-2	TGTGCCAGCAGCCAGACTAGCGGTAGGGTTCACGGGGAGCTGTTTTTT	CASSQTSGRVHGELFF
TRBV25-1	13	NA	NA	TRBJ1-1	TGTGCCAGCAGTCGGGGGGGCTACACTGAAGCTTTCTTT	CASSRGGYTEAFF
TRBV3-1	15	NA	NA	TRBJ1-2	TGTGCCAGCAGCCCCGGACAGCTGCCCACCTATGGCTACACCTTC	CASSPGQLPTYGYTF
TRBV12-3/TRBV12-4	14	NA	few	TRBJ2-5	TGTGCCAGCAGCCCAGATTTCGTCCCAGAGACCCAGTACTTC	CASSPDFVPETQYF
TRBV12-3/TRBV12-4	11	NA	NA	TRBJ1-1	TGTGCCAGCAGTTTAACAGAAGAAGCTTTCTTT	CASSLTEEAFF
TRBV20-1	15	NA	few	TRBJ1-1	TGCAGTGGTAAAGGAGGCCAGGTGGGGAACACTGAAGCTTTCTTT	CSGKGGQVGNTEAFF
TRBV5-6	16	NA	few	TRBJ2-3	TGTGCCAGCAGCTTTGTTGACCGAAGGAGGACAGATACGCAGTATTTT	CASSFVDRRRTDTQYF
TRBV2	13	TRBD2	NA	TRBJ2-7	TGTGCCAGCAGGGAGCGGGGGGCGAGTGAGCAGTACTTC	CASRERGASEQYF
TRBV12-3/TRBV12-4	16	NA	few	TRBJ2-3	TGTGCCAGCCGTGGCCCGGGGACTTTTTACACAGATACGCAGTATTTT	CASRGPGTFYTDTQYF
TRBV20-1	16	TRBD2	NA	TRBJ2-1	TGCAGTGCTAGAGGGCCTTCTAGCGGGCCTTACAATGAGCAGTTCTTC	CSARGPSSGPYNEQFF
TRBV3-1	17	TRBD2	NA	TRBJ2-1	TGTGCCAGCAGCCAAGTTCAGCGGGAGTTCCCCTACAATGAGCAGTTCTTC	CASSQVQREFPYNEQFF
TRBV7-2	15	NA	NA	TRBJ1-6	TGTGCCAGCAGCTTTACTATAGGACAGAATTCACCCCTCCACTTT	CASSFTIGQNSPLHF
TRBV28	15	TRBD2	few	TRBJ2-5	TGTGCCAGCAGTTTAGCGGGAGGGCCTCAAAGGACCCAGTACTTC	CASSLAGGPQRTQYF
TRBV11-2	18	NA	few	TRBJ2-5	TGTGCCAGCAGCTTAGATTGGTTAGTGGGGGGAGCAATTCGGACCCAGTACTTC	CASSLDWLVGGAIRTQYF
TRBV27	14	NA	NA	TRBJ2-7	TGTGCCAGCAGTTTATCGGACCCTACCTACGAGCAGTACTTC	CASSLSDPTYEQYF
TRBV12-5	13	NA	NA	TRBJ2-1	TGTGCTAGCAGGGGCTTCTCCTACAATGAGCAGTTCTTC	CASRGFSYNEQFF
TRBV12-3/TRBV12-4	13	NA	NA	TRBJ2-1	TGTGCCAGCAGTCCCTCACAGGGCGATGAGCAGCTCTTC	CASSPSQGDEQLF
TRBV10-3	12	NA	NA	TRBJ2-5	TGTGCCATCAGTTTAACAGGAGAGACCCAGTACTTC	CAISLTGETQYF
TRBV6-1	18	TRBD2	few	TRBJ2-7	TGTGCCAGCAGCTTCCAACTGGGGGAGGGTTTGGATCAGGACGAGCAGTACTTC	CASSFQLGEGLDQDEQYF
TRBV28	14	NA	NA	TRBJ1-1	TGTGCCAGTGGCGAGAGTGGGGAAATCACTGAAGCTTTCTTT	CASGESGEITEAFF
TRBV29-1	11	NA	NA	TRBJ1-2	TGCAGCCTTGGTGGTGCCCGGGGCTACACCTTC	CSLGGARGYTF
TRBV9	18	TRBD1	NA	TRBJ1-1	TGTGCCAGCAGCTTTAACCCGGGACAGGGGGAATTGAACACTGAAGCTTTCTTT	CASSFNPGQGELNTEAFF
TRBV15	16	TRBD1	NA	TRBJ1-1	TGTGCCACCAGCGCAGACAGGGTTGTGGGGAACACTGAAGCTTTTTTT	CATSADRVVGNTEAFF
TRBV7-9	11	TRBD1	NA	TRBJ1-3	TGTGCCACCCAGGGGGTAAGCACCATATATTTT	CATQGVSTIYF
TRBV3-1	11	NA	NA	TRBJ2-1	TGTGCCAGCAGCCGGCAAGGTGTTGGGTTCTTC	CASSRQGVGFF
TRBV6-6	17	TRBD2	NA	TRBJ2-3	TGTGCCAGCAGGCACGGGCTAGCGGGGACCCGCACAGATACGCAGTATTTT	CASRHGLAGTRTDTQYF
TRBV7-2	16	NA	NA	TRBJ1-2	TGTGCCAGCAGCCCGGTAACCGGGACTGCCAACTATGGCTACACCTTC	CASSPVTGTANYGYTF
TRBV12-3/TRBV12-4	16	NA	NA	TRBJ2-7	TGTGCCAGCAGTTTAGACGGACAGCCCGGGCCCTACGAGCAGTACTTC	CASSLDGQPGPYEQYF
TRBV7-2	14	NA	NA	TRBJ2-3	TGTGCCAGCAGCCGGACACGAAGCACAGATACGCAGTATTTT	CASSRTRSTDTQYF
TRBV9	15	NA	few	TRBJ1-1	TGTGCCAGCAGCGTAGGGTGGACGGGCAGGTACGAAGCTTTCTTT	CASSVGWTGRYEAFF
TRBV6-5	13	NA	NA	TRBJ1-2	TGTGCCAGCAGTTACGGTTCTTTCTATGGCTACACCTTC	CASSYGSFYGYTF
TRBV28	13	NA	NA	TRBJ2-1	TGTGCCAGCAGTCATCCAGCCTACAATGAGCAGTTCTTC	CASSHPAYNEQFF
TRBV7-2	17	NA	few	TRBJ2-2	TGTGCCAGCAGTTGGTCCCCGGGACAAACTAACACCGGGGAGCTGTTTTTT	CASSWSPGQTNTGELFF